A selection of T cell receptor beta chains follows, all from one sample in a study of blood T cell repertoires in COVID-19. Sequenced by immunoSEQ multiplex PCR; TCRdb stores in-frame clones only, minus some. The repertoire consists of roughly 230,000 clones, with 70% to 90% occurring once and the leading ten covering around 6.3%. Sequenced: PBMCs or T cells enriched from blood (not recorded which). The receptors shown here come from a woman aged 45-59 years who had been exposed to COVID-19. The CDR3 runs from the conserved cysteine through the conserved F or W. The size of a clone is reported for some rows only, either as once, few or many, or as a class for expanded clones.

size,V,CDR3
-,TRBV19,CASSTSGGPNQPQHF
-,TRBV27,CASSLSGASGNEQFF
-,TRBV28,CASSYQGGGYTF
-,TRBV5-1,CASSWGQGVTEAFF
-,TRBV5-1,CASSVDREQGYEQYF
-,TRBV12-3/TRBV12-4,CASSPVANEQFF
-,TRBV2,CASRETGEITEAFF
-,TRBV5-1,CASSLDRGEDYGYTF
-,TRBV19,CASSTGQGTEAFF
-,TRBV5-6,CASSLSRGTEAFF
-,TRBV14,CASSRSFQETQYF
few,TRBV20-1,CSASGQGALNTGELFF
few,TRBV5-1,CASSLGRTVNTEAFF